A selection of T cell receptor beta chains follows, all from one sample in a study of T cell repertoires in cytomegalovirus infection. TCRdb re-derived calls from the reads in MiXCR, one entry per CDR3 protein. This sample has around 120,000 distinct CDR3 sequences; approximately 24% occur once, and the top ten carry around 32%. These TCRs' antigens remain unknown. The sequencing sample was made of PBMCs, sequenced either directly or after in vitro stimulation (not recorded which). The receptors come from a human donor in good health (CMV status not recorded). Some clones in this sample may be carry-over from other donors' samples. CDR3s leave out the opening cysteine and the closing phenylalanine or tryptophan. Each record gives: V gene, J gene, CDR3 protein.

V gene: TRBV29-1; J gene: TRBJ2-1; CDR3 protein: SVYDRDRYNEQF
V gene: TRBV19; J gene: TRBJ1-4; CDR3 protein: ASSVVIATNEKLF
V gene: TRBV7-2; J gene: TRBJ2-1; CDR3 protein: ASSFLGGSYNEQF
V gene: TRBV6-2/TRBV6-3; J gene: TRBJ2-2; CDR3 protein: ASRTRQGPDTGELF
V gene: TRBV15; J gene: TRBJ2-3; CDR3 protein: ATTEGQGRTDTQY
V gene: TRBV24-1; J gene: TRBJ1-5; CDR3 protein: ATSDPGQDDQPQH
V gene: TRBV10-3; J gene: TRBJ2-5; CDR3 protein: AISESTRRRTSAGTSGTQY
V gene: TRBV11-2; J gene: TRBJ2-5; CDR3 protein: ASSLVSGPATQY
V gene: TRBV20-1; J gene: TRBJ2-5; CDR3 protein: SADGTAYQETQY
V gene: TRBV4-2; J gene: TRBJ2-2; CDR3 protein: ASSLLAGSLITNTGELF
V gene: TRBV20-1; J gene: TRBJ2-7; CDR3 protein: SAREQRSSYEQY
V gene: TRBV27; J gene: TRBJ1-2; CDR3 protein: ASREIGLSGGYGYT
V gene: TRBV11-2; J gene: TRBJ2-3; CDR3 protein: ASSLASGLNTQY
V gene: TRBV28; J gene: TRBJ2-5; CDR3 protein: ASSLGHASTQY
V gene: TRBV7-3; J gene: TRBJ1-2; CDR3 protein: ASRIGTGGAYT
V gene: TRBV12-3/TRBV12-4; J gene: TRBJ1-4; CDR3 protein: ASSLVQGLNEKLF
V gene: TRBV7-2; J gene: TRBJ2-7; CDR3 protein: ASNGRGGTYEQY
V gene: TRBV7-8; J gene: TRBJ1-6; CDR3 protein: ASSSPGGGSPLH
V gene: TRBV5-4; J gene: TRBJ2-1; CDR3 protein: ASSLDLAGVGEQF
V gene: TRBV19; J gene: TRBJ1-5; CDR3 protein: ASSRGTPQH
V gene: TRBV28; J gene: TRBJ1-1; CDR3 protein: ASSQDRGLEAF
V gene: TRBV28; J gene: TRBJ1-2; CDR3 protein: ASSFPGRDYGYT
V gene: TRBV11-2; J gene: TRBJ1-1; CDR3 protein: ASTNTGLTEAF
V gene: TRBV7-6; J gene: TRBJ1-5; CDR3 protein: ASSLDRQGNQPQH
V gene: TRBV7-3; J gene: TRBJ1-5; CDR3 protein: ASSHRKDRDGQPQH
V gene: TRBV7-6; J gene: TRBJ1-1; CDR3 protein: ASSSGGTEAF
V gene: TRBV6-1; J gene: TRBJ1-1; CDR3 protein: ASSSGTAQNTGAF
V gene: TRBV7-3; J gene: TRBJ1-4; CDR3 protein: ASSLECMDEKLF
V gene: TRBV6-2/TRBV6-3; J gene: TRBJ2-3; CDR3 protein: ANSPRTSGGYTDTQY
V gene: TRBV7-9; J gene: TRBJ2-3; CDR3 protein: ASSLPWDTQY
V gene: TRBV28; J gene: TRBJ2-7; CDR3 protein: ASSYPQGLWEQY
V gene: TRBV5-4; J gene: TRBJ2-3; CDR3 protein: ASSLGAGASTDTQY
V gene: TRBV6-5; J gene: TRBJ2-5; CDR3 protein: ASSALGGGETQY
V gene: TRBV5-1; J gene: TRBJ1-4; CDR3 protein: ASSFKGNEKLF
V gene: TRBV9; J gene: TRBJ1-6; CDR3 protein: ASSPSGRMGSSPLH
V gene: TRBV7-6; J gene: TRBJ2-7; CDR3 protein: ASRDSSSYEQY
V gene: TRBV24-1; J gene: TRBJ2-3; CDR3 protein: ATSERDRGTDTQY
V gene: TRBV19; J gene: TRBJ2-5; CDR3 protein: ASSNVRDPGQETQY
V gene: TRBV7-8; J gene: TRBJ2-1; CDR3 protein: ASSLGAVAGEQF
V gene: TRBV4-2; J gene: TRBJ2-7; CDR3 protein: ASSQDSGTSYEQY
V gene: TRBV11-3; J gene: TRBJ2-1; CDR3 protein: ASSVIAGTKRYNEQF
V gene: TRBV6-1; J gene: TRBJ2-1; CDR3 protein: ASREQGYEQF
V gene: TRBV7-2; J gene: TRBJ2-1; CDR3 protein: ASTVQGSYNEQF
V gene: TRBV12-3/TRBV12-4; J gene: TRBJ1-2; CDR3 protein: ASSRNRELHGYT
V gene: TRBV10-3; J gene: TRBJ2-3; CDR3 protein: ATRIVGRGGNTQY
V gene: TRBV12-3/TRBV12-4; J gene: TRBJ1-1; CDR3 protein: ASNAARDRAF
V gene: TRBV6-6; J gene: TRBJ2-1; CDR3 protein: ASSYSASGAYNEQF
V gene: TRBV12-3/TRBV12-4; J gene: TRBJ2-4; CDR3 protein: ASSGGLAKNIQY
V gene: TRBV13; J gene: TRBJ1-3; CDR3 protein: ANTRGVGDSGNTIY
V gene: TRBV25-1; J gene: TRBJ1-1; CDR3 protein: ASSESSAAPNTEAF
V gene: TRBV5-4; J gene: TRBJ2-3; CDR3 protein: ASSPEYADTQY
V gene: TRBV29-1; J gene: TRBJ2-7; CDR3 protein: SVGGSAYEQY
V gene: TRBV27; J gene: TRBJ2-7; CDR3 protein: ASSPNRDSAPYEQY
V gene: TRBV12-3/TRBV12-4; J gene: TRBJ1-4; CDR3 protein: ASSPWGNNEKLF